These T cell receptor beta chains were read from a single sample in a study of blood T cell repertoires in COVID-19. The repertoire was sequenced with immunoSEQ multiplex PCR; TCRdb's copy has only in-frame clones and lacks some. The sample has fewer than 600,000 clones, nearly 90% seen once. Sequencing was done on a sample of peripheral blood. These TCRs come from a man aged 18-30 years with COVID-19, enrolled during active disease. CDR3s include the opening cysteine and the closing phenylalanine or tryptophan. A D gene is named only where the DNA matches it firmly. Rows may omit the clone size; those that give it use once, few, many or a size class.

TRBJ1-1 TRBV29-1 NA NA TGCAGCGCTGAACCTTACGGGGGGAGGGCTGAAGCTTTCTTT CSAEPYGGRAEAFF
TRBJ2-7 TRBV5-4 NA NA TGTGCCAGCAGCTTATCGTCACAGGGCCCATCCTACGAGCAGTACTTC CASSLSSQGPSYEQYF
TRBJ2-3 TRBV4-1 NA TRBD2 TGCGCCAGCAGCCAAGTATTGGACAGCGTTAGACTAGCGGGAGGGCATACAACGCAGTATTTT CASSQVLDSVRLAGGHTTQYF
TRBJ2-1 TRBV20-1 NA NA TGCAGTGCTAGTTTGAGTAACAATGAGCAGTTCTTC CSASLSNNEQFF
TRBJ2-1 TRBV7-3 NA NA TGTGCCAGCAGTTCCATACGAGGTGAGCAGTTCTTC CASSSIRGEQFF
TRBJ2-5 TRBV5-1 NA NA TGCGCCAGCAGCTTGGTATACAGGGCCCAAGAGACCCAGTACTTC CASSLVYRAQETQYF
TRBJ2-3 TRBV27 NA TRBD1 TGTGCCAGCAGTTACCTTCCGGGACAGGGTGAAGATACGCAGTATTTT CASSYLPGQGEDTQYF
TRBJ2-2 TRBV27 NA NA TGTGCCAGCGGTACAGGGAAGAGGCGCGGGGAGCTGTTTTTT CASGTGKRRGELFF
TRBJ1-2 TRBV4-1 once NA TGCGCCAGCAGCCAGACAGCTAACTATGGCTACACCTTC CASSQTANYGYTF
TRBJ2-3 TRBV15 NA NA TGTGCCACCAGCAGAGATGGTAGCAGGGCGAGAGATACGCAGTATTTT CATSRDGSRARDTQYF
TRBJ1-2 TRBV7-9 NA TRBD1 TGTGCCAGCAGCAGCTGGGCGGGACAGGGGGCGTCGTCGAATGGCTACACCTTC CASSSWAGQGASSNGYTF
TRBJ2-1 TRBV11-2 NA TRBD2 TGTGCCAGCAGCTTAATGGCTAGCGGGAGTGATCAGTTCTTC CASSLMASGSDQFF
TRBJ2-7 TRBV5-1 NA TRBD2 TGCGCCAGCAGCTTGCTGACTAGCGGGGGGGCTCTGGACCCACAATACGAGCAGTACTTC CASSLLTSGGALDPQYEQYF
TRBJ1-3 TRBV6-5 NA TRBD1 TGTGCCAGCAGTTACGGGACAGGGTTAGGAAACACCATATATTTT CASSYGTGLGNTIYF
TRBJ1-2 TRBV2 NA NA TGTGCCAGCAGTGAAGGTGTGGACTACTATGGCTACACCTTC CASSEGVDYYGYTF
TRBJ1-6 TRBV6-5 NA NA TGTGCCAGCAGTTACACCCGACAGCATCATAATTCACCCCTCCACTTT CASSYTRQHHNSPLHF
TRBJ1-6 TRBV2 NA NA TGTGCCAGCAGTGAAGTTTTCCCGAATTCACCCCTCCACTTT CASSEVFPNSPLHF
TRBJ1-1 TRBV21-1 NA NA TGTGCCAGCAGCAAAGGTCAAGGACTGACGAACACTGAAGCTTTCTTT CASSKGQGLTNTEAFF
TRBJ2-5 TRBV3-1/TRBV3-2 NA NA TGTGCCAGCAGCCCCGGGACTTACCAAGAGACCCAGTACTTC CASSPGTYQETQYF
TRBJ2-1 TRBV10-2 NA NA TGCGCCAGCAGTCTGACAGGTTTAAATGAGCAGTTCTTC CASSLTGLNEQFF
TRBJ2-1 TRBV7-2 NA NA TGTGCCAGCAGCTTAGTTGTTCGGTACAATGAGCAGTTCTTC CASSLVVRYNEQFF
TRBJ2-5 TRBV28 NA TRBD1 TGTGCCAGCAGGACAGGGGTGGAGACCCAGTACTTC CASRTGVETQYF
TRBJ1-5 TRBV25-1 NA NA TGTGCCAGCAGTGAATTCGCGAATCAGCCCCAGCATTTT CASSEFANQPQHF
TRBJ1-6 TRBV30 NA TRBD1 TGTGCCTGGAGCCCCCAGGGGGCGGATTCACCCCTCCACTTT CAWSPQGADSPLHF
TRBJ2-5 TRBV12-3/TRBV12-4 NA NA TGTGCCAGCAGTTTGCCAGAACAAGAGACCCAGTACTTC CASSLPEQETQYF
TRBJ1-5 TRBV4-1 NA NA TGCGCCAGCAGCCAAGGAGGGGGGGTCAATCAGCCCCAGCATTTT CASSQGGGVNQPQHF
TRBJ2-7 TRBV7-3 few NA TGTGCCAGCAGCCCTCCCCAGGCGAAGCAGTACTTC CASSPPQAKQYF
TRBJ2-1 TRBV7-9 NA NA TGTGCCAGCAGCCCGCCCGGCGCGCGGCCCTACAATGAGCAGTTCTTC CASSPPGARPYNEQFF
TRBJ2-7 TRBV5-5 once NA TGTGCCAGCAGCTTGTCTATTGTGGACTTTCGAAGCTACGAGCAGTACTTC CASSLSIVDFRSYEQYF
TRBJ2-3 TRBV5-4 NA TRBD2 TGTGCCAGCAGAAAAGCGGGGGGGCCGACAGATACGCAGTATTTT CASRKAGGPTDTQYF
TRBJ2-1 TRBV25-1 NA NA TGTGCCAGCAGTGGGGGACTGCCAAGCTCCTACAATGAGCAGTTCTTC CASSGGLPSSYNEQFF
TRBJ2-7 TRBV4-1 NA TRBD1 TGCGCCAGCAGCCATCGTCAGGGGGACTACGAGCAGTACTTC CASSHRQGDYEQYF
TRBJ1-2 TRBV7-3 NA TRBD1 TGTGCCAGCAGCTCCTATGACAGGGGAAGGGATGGCTACACCTTC CASSSYDRGRDGYTF
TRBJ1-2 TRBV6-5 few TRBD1 TGTGCCAGCAGTATTGGACAGGGAAATCTCGGCTACACCTTC CASSIGQGNLGYTF
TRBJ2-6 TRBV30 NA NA TGTGCCTGGAAACTCTACAGCTCTGGGGCCAACGTCCTGACTTTC CAWKLYSSGANVLTF